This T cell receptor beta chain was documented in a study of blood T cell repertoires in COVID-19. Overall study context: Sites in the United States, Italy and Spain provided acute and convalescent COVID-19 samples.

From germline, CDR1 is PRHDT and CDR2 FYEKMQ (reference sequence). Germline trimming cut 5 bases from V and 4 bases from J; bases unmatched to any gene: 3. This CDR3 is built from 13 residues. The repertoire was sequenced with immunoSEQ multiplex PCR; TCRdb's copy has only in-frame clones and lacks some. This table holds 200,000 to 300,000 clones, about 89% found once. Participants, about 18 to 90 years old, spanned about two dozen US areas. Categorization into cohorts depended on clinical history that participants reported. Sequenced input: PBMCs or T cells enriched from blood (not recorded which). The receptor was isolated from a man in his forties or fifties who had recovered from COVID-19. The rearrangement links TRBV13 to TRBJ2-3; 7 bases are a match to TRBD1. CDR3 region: CASSPTGSDTQYF. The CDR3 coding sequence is TGTGCCAGCAGCCCGACAGGGTCAGATACGCAGTATTTT. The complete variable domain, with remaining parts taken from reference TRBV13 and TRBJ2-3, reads AAGVIQSPRHLIKEKRETATLKCYPIPRHDTVYWYQQGPGQDPQFLISFYEKMQSDKGSIPDRFSAQQFSDYHSELNMSSLELGDSALYFCASSPTGSDTQYFGPGTRLTVL.